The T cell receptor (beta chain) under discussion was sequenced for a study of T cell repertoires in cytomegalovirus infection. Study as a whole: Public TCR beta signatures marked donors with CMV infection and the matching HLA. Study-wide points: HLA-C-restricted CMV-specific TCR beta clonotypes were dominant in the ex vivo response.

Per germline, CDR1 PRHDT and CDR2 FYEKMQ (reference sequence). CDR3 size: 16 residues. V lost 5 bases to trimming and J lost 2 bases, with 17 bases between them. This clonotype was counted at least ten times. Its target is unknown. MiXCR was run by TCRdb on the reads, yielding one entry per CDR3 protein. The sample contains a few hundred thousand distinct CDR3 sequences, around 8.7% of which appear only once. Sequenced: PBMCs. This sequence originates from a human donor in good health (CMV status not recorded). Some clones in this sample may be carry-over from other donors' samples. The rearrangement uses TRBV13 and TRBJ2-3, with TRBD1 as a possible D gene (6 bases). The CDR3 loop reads CASSPTGSVSTDTQYF. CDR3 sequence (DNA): TGTGCCAGCAGCCCCACAGGGTCCGTCTCCACAGATACGCAGTATTTT.